A single sample gave rise to the 9 T cell receptor beta chains below, sequenced in a study of CD8 T cells in Susac syndrome (dated by TCRdb to between 2018 and 2021). Receptor amplification or capture employed the immunoSEQ multiplex PCR assay. RNA was extracted using the RNeasy kit, and about 0.5 to 1 microgram was reverse transcribed with random hexamers. The public reads were reanalyzed by TCRdb: fastp trimming at Q25, MiXCR alignment, in-frame beta chains only. Under each unique CDR3 protein, matching rows form one entry showing the most common genes and DNA. The sample table contains approximately 110,000 distinct CDR3 sequences; only one count was recorded for about 93% of them. The ten most abundant clones make up under 0.095% of the sample. Sequenced material: CD4+ T cells from PBMCs. These receptors originate from a human donor in good health.

J is TRBJ2-2 and V is TRBV7-6; either TRBD1 or TRBD2 may supply D (6 bases each). Trimming took 8 bases from V and 5 from J, leaving 15 bases between them. Per the germline V gene, CDR1 is SGHVS and CDR2 is FNYEAQ. The CDR3 has 14 amino acids. The CDR3 reads CASGLIGGTGELFF. The CDR3 region has the DNA TGTGCCAGCGGCCTTATAGGGGGGACCGGGGAGCTGTTTTTT.

The chain joins TRBV18 to TRBJ1-5, with a weak D call TRBD1 (5 bases). Germline V gene data show CDR1 as KGHSH and CDR2 as LQKENI. The CDR3 is made up of 17 amino acids. The V and J ends lost 0 bases and 2 bases respectively, with 14 bases between them. The DNA of the CDR3 is TGTGCCAGCTCACCACCTGGGGGGTATTCGGGCAATCAGCCCCAGCATTTT. Protein sequence: CASSPPGGYSGNQPQHF.

The J gene is TRBJ2-1, the V gene TRBV27; D call uncertain. Trimming stripped 3 bases from V and 3 bases from J, with 15 bases between. The CDR3 contains 16 residues. CDR1 MNHEY and CDR2 SMNVEV come from the germline V gene (reference sequence). As DNA, the CDR3 is TGTGCCAGCAGTTTCGCCCGGCGTTTAGGCTACAATGAGCAGTTCTTC. Translated, it gives CASSFARRLGYNEQFF.

This chain links TRBV7-9 with TRBJ2-7; D might be TRBD1 or TRBD2, each matching 5 bases. This CDR3 is built from 14 residues. Between the trimmed V and J ends, which lost 5 bases and 1 base, there was a span of 12 bases. From germline, CDR1 is SEHNR and CDR2 FQNEAQ (reference sequence). This CDR3 is CASSTRDESYEQYF. The CDR3, as DNA: TGTGCCAGCAGCACCCGGGACGAATCCTACGAGCAGTACTTC.

The gene calls are TRBV23-1 and TRBJ2-1, with 11 bases lining up with TRBD2. TRBV23-1 is reported as an ORF; its role is uncertain. This CDR3 has 15 amino acids. With 3 bases clipped from V and 6 bases from J, the junction kept 4 bases outside the gene matches. The CDR3 here is CASSQVAGGPNEQFF. CDR3 coding DNA: TGCGCCAGCAGTCAGGTAGCGGGAGGGCCCAATGAGCAGTTCTTC.

This clonotype is a singleton in its sample. The V and J genes are TRBV7-6 and TRBJ1-5; TRBD1 is a possible D gene (5 bases). Trimming cost V 5 bases and J 6 bases, with 14 bases left between them. Germline assignment: CDR1 SGHVS and CDR2 FNYEAQ. The CDR3 sequence is 14 residues long. DNA for the CDR3: TGTGCCAGCAGCCACAGTGGGGGAGGTCAGCCCCAGCATTTT. Translated: CASSHSGGGQPQHF.

The chain has TRBV7-9 and TRBJ1-5; D uncertain. The V gene lost 3 bases and the J gene lost 4 bases, with 10 bases spanning the gap. The CDR3 covers 14 residues. Germline V gene lookup returns CDR1 SEHNR and CDR2 FQNEAQ (reference sequence). CDR3 loop: CASSLGRGNQPQHF. The CDR3 DNA follows: TGTGCCAGCAGCTTGGGTCGGGGAAATCAGCCCCAGCATTTT.

The chain recombines TRBV6-2 or TRBV6-3 with TRBJ2-7, with TRBD2 matching 9 bases. Germline V lookup: CDR1 MNHEY, CDR2 SVGEGT. The ends lost 0 bases at V and 2 bases at J; junction bases unmatched: 2. The length of the CDR3 is 15 residues. The CDR3 region has the DNA TGTGCCAGCAGTTACTCTAGCGGGAGCACCTACGAGCAGTACTTC. This encodes CASSYSSGSTYEQYF.

V and J are TRBV12-5 and TRBJ1-5; 7 bases fit TRBD1. The germline V gene has CDR1 LGHNT and CDR2 FRNRAP. The J segment lost 4 bases and the V segment lost 5 bases, leaving 5 bases of the junction unmatched. The CDR3 is 14 residues long. CDR3 sequence reads: CASGRQGVNQPQHF. CDR3 DNA sequence: TGTGCTAGTGGTCGACAGGGTGTGAATCAGCCCCAGCATTTT.